This T cell receptor (beta chain) was identified in a study of Ad26.COV2.S vaccination and SARS-CoV-2 variants (TCRdb year 2021). Regarding the research as a whole: The specificity and breadth of SARS-CoV-2-reactive T cell receptors after Ad26.COV2.S vaccination were assessed by TCRbeta repertoire sequencing. The TCR-sequenced set comprised around 30 samples: about 19 Ad26.COV2.S vaccine recipients, 5 placebo recipients and 8 SARS-CoV-2 convalescent individuals. What the research found in general, with its limitations: Ad26.COV2.S recipients had higher spike-specific TCR breadth than placebo recipients (P = 0.0014). It was noted by the authors that total T cell responses may have been underestimated by the TCR breadth and depth analyses. After vaccination, substantial breadth of spike-specific CD8+ and CD4+ T cell responses was reported. Vaccine and placebo recipients had comparable non-spike TCR breadth, which fits with the vaccine containing only spike.

From cysteine to phenylalanine, the CDR3 is 13 amino acids long. The entry retains the CDR3 DNA only, 39 bases that are in frame from base 1. The junction shows trimming of 7 bases on V and 1 base on J, plus 10 bases between the germline ends. The germline V gene encodes CDR1 MNHEY and CDR2 SVGAGI. The immunoSEQ Assay was used to sequence TCRbeta CDR3 regions. After extraction, genomic DNA underwent amplification by bias-controlled multiplex PCR, followed by high-throughput sequencing. In the authors' own workflow: Collapsing and filtering of sequences were performed to quantify the absolute abundance of each unique TCRbeta CDR3 region. Usable DNA was measured by amplifying reference genes present in all nucleated cells, and TCRbeta template counts were normalized to that usable DNA to estimate T cell fraction. Repertoire TCRs were annotated as SARS-CoV-2-specific when V gene, CDR3 amino acid sequence and J gene were exactly matched to a known reactive TCR set. MIRA supplied the reference SARS-CoV-2 TCR set, which was filtered for enrichment in COVID-19-positive ImmuneCODE repertoires so that public or cross-reactive TCRs were removed. Based on the MIRA antigens, annotated TCRs were further analysed at the level of specific ORF or position within ORF. Breadth was defined as the number of annotated unique rearrangements divided by the total number of unique productive rearrangements, and depth was defined as the summed frequency of the annotated unique rearrangements. Two-sided Wilcoxon rank-sum tests were applied when comparing TCR breadth between groups. TCRdb mirrors the immuneACCESS table, restricted to in-frame sequences. Some clones are absent from its copies; in checked studies, under half trace to an unresolved V gene, and the reason for the others is unknown. For V, J and clone size, that table is used; D and trimming come from the DNA. The sample records approximately 90,000 clones, around 82% of which are singletons. Together, the top ten hold around a sixth of the sample.

Reading the label with the study, this specimen's time point is: individuals recovered from natural SARS-CoV-2 infection. Comments on this clone: Its target antigen remains unknown. One base away there is no much larger clone; base qualities are not given.

The specimen was peripheral blood, collected after recovery from COVID-19. The chain couples TRBV6-5 to TRBJ1-1; matching of 6 bases hints at TRBD1 as the D gene. This receptor was identified in a human donor who had recovered from COVID-19. DNA sequence: TGTGCCAGCAAACCGGACAGGAACACTGAAGCTTTCTTT. This gives the protein CASKPDRNTEAFF.